This T cell receptor beta chain was identified in a study of OX40 agonist ivuxolimab in advanced cancers. Notes on the study in general: Expansion of clones was among the lowest in partial responders at 0.1-3.0 mg/kg.

Sequencing used immunoSEQ multiplex PCR; TCRdb keeps in-frame clones, though not all of them. Found here are around 110,000 clones, 80% to 95% of them singletons; the top ten hold about 1.2%. This CDR3 spans 14 amino acids. V lost 7 bases and J 2 bases, leaving 11 bases between the germline ends. Germline V gene data show CDR1 as LNHDA and CDR2 as SQIVND (reference sequence). Regarding this clone: The target antigen is unknown.

The source is an adult with an advanced solid tumor such as melanoma, head and neck, liver or kidney cancer. The chain recombines TRBV19 with TRBJ2-2, with D possibly being TRBD2 (6 bases). Sequenced here: CD4+ or CD8+ T cells sorted from blood, sampled in a trial of the OX40 agonist ivuxolimab. CDR3 sequence: CASNRGTNTGELFF. The CDR3 nucleotides read TGTGCCAGTAACCGCGGGACCAACACCGGGGAGCTGTTTTTT.